This T cell receptor (beta chain) is from a study of T cell clusters in autoimmune cytopenias. General study findings and limits: A dominant lymphoma-associated repertoire apparently masked the cluster-lack signature in secondary cytopenia versus chronic lymphocytic leukemia. Exclusive TRB clusters were about 2.8-fold more numerous in healthy donors than in active autoimmune hepatitis.

On this clonotype: The antigen is unknown.

Tens of thousands of genome equivalents of blood DNA were amplified for TRB. Multiplex touch-down PCR amplified TRB using TRB-A and TRB-B pools in one tube. Using the multiplex PCR reads, TCRdb records one entry per CDR3 protein without DNA. This repertoire includes a few thousand distinct CDR3 sequences. The clonotype originates from a human donor with an autoimmune cytopenia or autoimmune hepatitis (not recorded which). Input material: peripheral blood.

CDR3 region: CASSGGGGSSGANVLTF. The chain has TRBV18 and TRBJ2-6; TCRdb proposes TRBD1, but this gene call is untestable without DNA. The CDR3 covers 17 residues. Germline-derived CDR1 and CDR2 are KGHSH and LQKENI.